The 4 T cell receptor beta chains below all came from one sample that was sequenced in a study of beta chain features in type 1 diabetes. All of the isolated RNA was reverse transcribed, so expressed TCRB transcripts were sequenced. TCRdb keeps only in-frame clones here, not all; method: immunoSEQ multiplex PCR. The table lists 810,000 or so clones, 17% of them singletons. The specimen was naive CD4+ T cells from blood. All receptors derive from a woman aged 18-29 years in good health.

This clone was found a few times. The chain recombines TRBV18 with TRBJ2-5; D may be TRBD2 (5 bases). Trimming stripped 1 base from V and 2 bases from J, with 8 bases between. The CDR3 runs to 14 residues. Germline CDR1 reads KGHSH; CDR2 reads LQKENI. CDR3 loop: CASSPQDLQETQYF. The CDR3 region has the DNA TGTGCCAGCTCACCACAGGACTTGCAAGAGACCCAGTACTTC.

The chain joins TRBV5-1 to TRBJ1-2; D remains unclear. V was pared by 0 bases and J by 2 bases, with 14 bases between. The CDR3 has 16 residues. CDR1 is SGHRS, CDR2 YFSETQ, per germline. The CDR3 here is CASSLAGGSLNYGYTF. CDR3 in DNA: TGCGCCAGCAGCTTGGCCGGAGGTTCATTGAACTATGGCTACACCTTC.

This clone was detected only a few times. The J gene is TRBJ1-1, the V gene TRBV20-1; D not certain. Per germline, CDR1 DFQATT and CDR2 SNEGSKA (reference sequence). The V gene lost 4 bases and the J gene lost 3 bases, with 6 bases spanning the gap. This CDR3 has 11 amino acids. CDR3 residues: CSAKGYTEAFF. CDR3 nucleotides: TGCAGTGCTAAGGGATACACTGAAGCTTTCTTT.

The J gene is TRBJ1-2, the V gene TRBV4-2; tentatively, D is TRBD1 (5 bases). The CDR3 has 18 amino acids. The V gene lost 2 bases and the J gene lost 0 bases, with 19 bases spanning the gap. Germline values: CDR1 LGHNA, CDR2 YNFKEQ. CDR3 sequence reads: CASSQQMGWGTSNYGYTF. The CDR3 DNA is TGTGCCAGCAGCCAACAGATGGGTTGGGGCACGTCTAACTATGGCTACACCTTC.